One T cell receptor beta chain is described in this entry. The target of this receptor is not known. Per-base qualities were not stored, and no clone one base away is much larger. The CDR3 starts with the cysteine, ends with the phenylalanine, and has 15 residues. The CDR3 DNA has 45 bases and is translated from base 1. In the germline V gene, CDR1 corresponds to SQVTM and CDR2 to ANQGSEA. V is cut back by 4 bases and J by 7 bases, with 11 bases in the junction unmatched. Graves' hyperthyroidism was defined as stable when no progression to ophthalmopathy occurred over 18 months of follow-up. Hyperthyroidism patients were aged 18 to 65 years and newly diagnosed, with disease duration of less than 2 months. Patients with uncontrolled infections, other autoimmune diseases, pregnancy or lactation were excluded. Clinical symptoms, serum thyroxine and TRAb, thyroid ultrasound, and orbital computed tomography formed the basis for the diagnoses. PBMCs were isolated from 7.5 to 10 ml of fresh peripheral blood by Ficoll-Paque density gradient centrifugation. Trizol reagent was used to extract total RNA, and RNA quality was then checked on an Agilent 2100 Bioanalyzer.

The TCR beta CDR3 regions were amplified from the RNA transcripts. The TCR CDR3 was subjected to a first round of RT-PCR using the HTBI primer set and the Qiagen OneStep RT-PCR kit. Libraries were constructed in a second round of multiplex PCR, after which size selection and purification were performed. The libraries were sequenced on an Illumina HiSeq2000 using paired-end 100 bp reads. For the original study's pipeline: SOAPnuke was used to process the raw data, removing reads that contained adapters or uncalled bases, had a mean Phred below 15, or lacked an exact match to the constant primer or identifier. High-quality paired reads were merged with COPE v1.2.5, and unique nucleotide sequences were defined as clonotypes. MiTCR v1.1 was used to align clonotypes to the IMGT TRBV, TRBD and TRBJ reference segments. Only V-J combinations with frequency above 0.0001, covering about 99% of repertoires, were analysed. The TCS score was defined as the ratio of F50 (clonal expansion) to E x V (chaos), calculated using BLOSUM62-based TCRdist between CDR3 peptides within each V-J. Welch's t-statistics and random forest reduced 500 to 550 V-J features to around 14, which were used in a naive Bayes classifier (R e1071). The similarity between thyroid and blood repertoires was quantified using the Morisita-Horn index. The raw public reads went through TCRdb reprocessing: fastp at Q25, MiXCR clone calling, in-frame beta chains kept. Duplicate CDR3 protein sequences are folded into a single record with the most common DNA and genes. V and J calls and clone size were set by TCRdb, not the authors. This sample has 700,000 to 950,000 distinct CDR3 sequences in its table, and about a third of those were observed once. The ten largest account for roughly 30% of the sample.

This sample was included in a study of T cells in Graves' hyperthyroidism and ophthalmopathy (dated by TCRdb to about 2019). For the wider study: Peripheral blood was collected at initial diagnosis, before any treatment. After sampling, hyperthyroidism patients received methimazole starting at 30 mg daily, and ophthalmopathy patients received high-dose intravenous methylprednisolone. TCR Vbeta CDR3 sequencing of roughly 140 peripheral blood samples (approximately 44 ophthalmopathy, approximately 80 hyperthyroidism and about 17 progressor patients) is reported in the paper. The 100 discovery patients were divided at random into training and test sets in a 7:3 ratio. Prospective prediction of ophthalmopathy was tested in an independent validation cohort of 18 to 20 hyperthyroidism patients and roughly 16 patients who later progressed to ophthalmopathy. In addition, the study compared T-cell repertoires in thyroid tissue and in blood from several Graves' hyperthyroidism patients. A discovery cohort of about a hundred patients, 43 with Graves' ophthalmopathy and under 60 with stable Graves' hyperthyroidism, was used to find distinguishing TCR V-J signatures.

Overall study results and their limits: Sample size was not statistically predetermined, and investigators were not blinded to group allocation. Most expanded thyroid clonotypes (frequency above 0.001) were also found in blood, which suggests that blood repertoires may mirror thyroid immune responses. In cross-validation, a model built on a 13 V-J signature told ophthalmopathy apart from stable hyperthyroidism with under 90% sensitivity and roughly 83% specificity, and in testing the same model reached 80%/75%. In validation, the model predicted progression to ophthalmopathy with around 71% sensitivity and around 72% specificity, a median of about six months before onset.

Sequenced sample: blood. This receptor was identified in a woman in her forties with Graves' hyperthyroidism. The receptor chain draws on TRBV29-1 and TRBJ1-1, with 11 junctional bases fitting TRBD1. The DNA reads as follows: TGCAGCGTTGTGAAAGGGACAGGGGGTTACAATGAAGCTTTCTTT. It codes for CSVVKGTGGYNEAFF.